The next 20 T cell receptor beta chains were all read from a single sample in a study of control samples from healthy donors and cancer patients. Profiling relied on immunoSEQ multiplex PCR, and the TCRdb table lists in-frame clones only, not all of them. The data contain approximately 140,000 clones, over 85% of them singletons. Source material: PBMCs. The receptors were sampled from a man between 45 and 60 years old with head and neck cancer.

The rearrangement uses TRBV7-9 and TRBJ2-7; possible D gene TRBD2, 6 bases. V was trimmed by 5 bases and J by 3 bases, leaving 17 bases between them. This CDR3 spans 15 amino acids. CDR1 SEHNR and CDR2 FQNEAQ come from the germline V gene (reference sequence). CDR3: CASSHGGSTNYEQYF. The CDR3, as DNA: TGTGCCAGCAGCCACGGAGGGAGTACGAACTACGAGCAGTACTTC.

The rearrangement joins TRBV5-6 to TRBJ1-2; the D is unclear. CDR1 is SGHDT, CDR2 YYEEEE, per germline. This CDR3 has 14 amino acids. V lost 3 bases to trimming and J lost 3 bases, with 12 bases between them. CDR3 sequence reads: CASSSILGYYGYTF. The CDR3 nucleotides are TGTGCCAGCAGCTCTATTCTTGGGTACTATGGCTACACCTTC.

The count of this clone is one. This chain links TRBV20-1 with TRBJ1-4; D might be TRBD1 (6 bases). There are 16 residues in the CDR3. V lost 3 bases, J lost 7 bases, and 21 bases lay in between. Per germline, CDR1 DFQATT and CDR2 SNEGSKA (reference sequence). The CDR3 loop is CSASSSLGTGLEKLFF. CDR3 bases: TGCAGTGCTAGTTCGAGCTTAGGAACAGGGCTTGAAAAACTGTTTTTT.

V usage is TRBV7-8 and J usage is TRBJ2-3, with 7 bases aligning to TRBD1. This CDR3 region has 15 residues. Looked up from germline, CDR1 is SGHVS and CDR2 is FQNEAQ. The V segment lost 5 bases and the J segment 2 bases; nucleotides outside the gene matches: 7. CDR3 nucleotides: TGTGCCAGCAGCCCCAATAGGGGGCCCACAGATACGCAGTATTTT. Translated, it gives CASSPNRGPTDTQYF.

This chain connects TRBV5-1 to TRBJ2-7; 7 bases align to TRBD2. The CDR3 consists of 14 residues. Looked up from germline, CDR1 is SGHRS and CDR2 is YFSETQ. The trim removed 1 base at V and 5 bases at J, leaving 6 bases unmatched. The CDR3 sequence: CASSLRAGDNEQYF. DNA for the CDR3: TGCGCCAGCAGCTTGAGGGCGGGAGATAACGAGCAGTACTTC.

A few counts support this clone. The V gene is TRBV11-2, the J gene TRBJ2-5; D may correspond to TRBD1 or TRBD2 (5 bases each). This CDR3 is 14 amino acids long. The germline V and J ends were trimmed by 4 bases and 7 bases, with 16 bases remaining between them. Germline loops: CDR1 SGHAT, CDR2 FQNNGV. The CDR3 DNA sequence: TGTGCCAGCAGCTCCTCGAGGGGCGCCCGGACCCAGTACTTC. Translating it yields CASSSSRGARTQYF.

The V gene is TRBV10-1, the J gene TRBJ2-1; 7 nucleotides agree with TRBD2. This CDR3 contains 15 residues. J lost 7 bases, V lost 4 bases, and 10 bases had no gene match. From germline, CDR1 is WNHNN and CDR2 SYGVQD (reference sequence). CDR3 coding DNA: TGCGCCAGCAGTGGGAGCGGGGTGTTTAGGAATGAGCAGTTCTTC. Residues: CASSGSGVFRNEQFF.

The chain uses TRBV10-3 and TRBJ1-2; no reliable D call. Deletions cut 10 bases from V and 8 bases from J, with 26 bases between. The germline CDR1 and CDR2 sequences are ENHRY and SYGVKD. CDR3 length equals 15 residues. The CDR3 loop is CATSPPLTADYGYTF. The CDR3 DNA sequence: TGTGCCACGTCCCCACCTCTCACAGCAGATTACGGCTACACCTTC.

The J gene is TRBJ1-1, the V gene TRBV27; D is possibly TRBD1 (6 bases). This CDR3 has 14 residues. Trimming shortened V by 2 bases and J by 4 bases, and 11 bases separated the two germline ends. Germline V gives CDR1 MNHEY, CDR2 SMNVEV (reference sequence). The CDR3 sequence is CASSLNNRATEAFF. CDR3 sequence (DNA): TGTGCCAGCAGTTTAAATAACAGGGCCACTGAAGCTTTCTTT.

This chain joins TRBV28 and TRBJ2-7, with 7 nucleotides matching TRBD1. The junction had 13 bases not matched to a gene; V was cut back by 5 bases and J by 0 bases. CDR3 length: 17 amino acids. Germline V lookup: CDR1 MDHEN, CDR2 SYDVKM. CDR3 amino acids: CASSPPAQGVISYEQYF. The CDR3 DNA reads TGTGCCAGCAGTCCGCCCGCGCAGGGGGTTATCTCCTACGAGCAGTACTTC.

V and J are TRBV25-1 and TRBJ2-3; TRBD2 matches 12 bases. The length of the CDR3 is 17 residues. Germline CDR1 MGHDK, CDR2 SYGVNS. The V and J ends lost 5 bases and 3 bases, in that order; junction bases with no gene match: 9. CDR3 nucleotide sequence: TGTGCCAGCAGTCGGCCTAGCGGGAGGGGGATGACAGATACGCAGTATTTT. Translation gives CASSRPSGRGMTDTQYF.

Here the CDR3 reads CASSQGHGYPTGELFF. As DNA, the CDR3 is TGCGCCAGCAGCCAAGGTCATGGCTATCCCACCGGGGAGCTGTTTTTT. This chain connects TRBV4-1 to TRBJ2-2; D gene unclear. Germline CDR1 and CDR2: MGHRA and YSYEKL. The CDR3 is made up of 16 amino acids. V lost 1 base and J 4 bases, leaving 13 bases between the germline ends.

V and J are TRBV19 and TRBJ2-3; no clear D gene. From germline, CDR1 is LNHDA and CDR2 SQIVND (reference sequence). V lost 0 bases and J lost 0, with 13 bases in between. The length of the CDR3 is 17 residues. DNA of the CDR3: TGTGCCAGTAGTATAGAGCCCAAGGGCAGTAGCACAGATACGCAGTATTTT. Protein: CASSIEPKGSSTDTQYF.

V usage is TRBV1 and J usage is TRBJ2-1; the table's D call, TRBD2, was not checked against the DNA. TRBV1 is tagged as a pseudogene. The CDR3 has 13 amino acids. In nucleotides, the CDR3 is TGCACCAGCAGCCCAGAAGCGGACAATGAGCAGTTCTTC. Translating gives CTSSPEADNEQFF.

This clone was counted once. V and J are TRBV19 and TRBJ1-2; D unclear. Germline V lookup: CDR1 LNHDA, CDR2 SQIVND (reference sequence). This CDR3 has 12 amino acids. The V and J ends lost 11 bases and 4 bases respectively, with 14 bases between them. CDR3 region: CAVHLAGYGYTF. The CDR3 DNA reads TGTGCCGTACACCTGGCAGGCTATGGCTACACCTTC.

The CDR3 loop reads CASSSPGGRAYEQYF. CDR3 DNA: TGTGCCAGCAGTTCCCCTGGCGGGAGGGCCTACGAGCAGTACTTC. This sequence joins TRBV28 and TRBJ2-7, with 9 bases identical to TRBD2. In germline, CDR1 is MDHEN, CDR2 SYDVKM. There are 15 residues in the CDR3. V was clipped by 4 bases and J by 2 bases; unmatched bases: 6.

This chain links TRBV7-2 with TRBJ2-5, with 9 positions matching TRBD2. This CDR3 is 14 amino acids long. Trimming took 6 bases from V and 5 from J; bases not matched to a gene: 7. Germline loops: CDR1 SGHTA, CDR2 FQGNSA. In nucleotides, the CDR3 is TGTGCCAGCAGTCCTAGCGGGAATATGGAGACCCAGTACTTC. It is translated as CASSPSGNMETQYF.

The chain joins TRBV7-3 to TRBJ2-7; possible D gene TRBD2, 6 bases. With 5 bases removed from V and 6 bases from J, the gap between germline ends came to 20 bases. The germline gives CDR1 SGHTA, CDR2 FQGTGA. This CDR3 has 15 residues. Written as DNA, the CDR3 is TGTGCCAGCAGCCCCGGCGGCGGGGTATCGGGCGAGCAGTACTTC. Protein product: CASSPGGGVSGEQYF. The full variable domain, completed using reference TRBV7-3 and TRBJ2-7, is GAGVSQTPSNKVTEKGKYVELRCDPISGHTALYWYRQSLGQGPEFLIYFQGTGAADDSGLPNDRFFAVRPEGSVSTLKIQRTERGDSAVYLCASSPGGGVSGEQYFGPGTRLTVT.

V is TRBV3-1 (or the pseudogene TRBV3-2) and J is TRBJ1-1; no firm D call. V gave up 1 base and J gave up 5 bases, with 8 bases separating them. The V gene's germline CDR1 is LGHDT and CDR2 YNNKEL (reference sequence). The length of the CDR3 is 13 residues. The CDR3 spells CASSQGWATEAFF. The DNA for the CDR3 is TGTGCCAGCAGCCAAGGTTGGGCGACTGAAGCTTTCTTT.

The chain couples TRBV6-6 to TRBJ2-1; D not certain. Germline V gene sequence: CDR1 MNHNY, CDR2 SVGAGI (reference sequence). The CDR3 length is 14 residues. V shed 0 bases and J shed 8 bases, with 11 bases lying between them. The CDR3 DNA reads as TGTGCCAGCAGTTACTCGCCCACAACCCATGAGCAGTTCTTC. Protein product: CASSYSPTTHEQFF.